These 9 T cell receptor beta chains were sequenced from one sample in a study of blood T cells in healthy people across ages. The authors ran a second PCR of about 7 to 12 cycles using a sample-barcoded 5' primer and a J-beta primer mix. From the 5' RACE reads, TCRdb called clonotypes with MiXCR, one entry per CDR3 protein. The table includes 780,000 or so distinct CDR3 sequences, roughly 56% detected once. Sequences were obtained from blood. The receptors derive from a man in his forties in good health.

This clonotype was found a few times. The J gene is TRBJ2-7, the V gene TRBV4-2; no clear D gene. The CDR3 has 15 amino acids. The V end lost 2 bases, the J end lost 5 bases, and 16 bases lay between the germline ends. The V gene's germline CDR1 is LGHNA and CDR2 YNFKEQ. The CDR3: CASSQFSQFTHEQYF. CDR3 sequence (DNA): TGTGCCAGCAGCCAATTTTCTCAGTTCACCCACGAGCAGTACTTC.

V is TRBV4-1 and J is TRBJ2-1, with 12 nucleotides matching TRBD2. This CDR3 has 15 residues. Per germline, CDR1 MGHRA and CDR2 YSYEKL. Germline trimming cut 6 bases from V and 5 bases from J; bases unmatched to any gene: 5. The CDR3 spells CASSPTSGGNNEQFF. The CDR3 nucleotides are TGCGCCAGCAGTCCGACTAGCGGGGGAAACAATGAGCAGTTCTTC.

This chain uses TRBV6-1 with TRBJ2-1, with 12 bases matching TRBD2. CDR1 is MNHNS and CDR2 is SASEGT in the germline V gene. V lost 3 bases to trimming and J lost 9 bases; unmatched junction nucleotides: 6. The CDR3 is 15 amino acids. DNA for the CDR3: TGTGCCAGCAGTGACGGACTAGCGGGAAGAGGTGAGCAGTTCTTC. It is translated as CASSDGLAGRGEQFF.

The chain joins TRBV24-1 to TRBJ2-5; 7 bases are a match to TRBD1. Germline lookup yields CDR1 KGHDR and CDR2 SFDVKD. The CDR3 covers 16 residues. The junction had 18 bases not matched to a gene; V was cut back by 4 bases and J by 11 bases. CDR3 protein: CATSEQGSPLYFEQYF. CDR3 bases: TGTGCCACCAGTGAACAGGGGTCCCCTCTATATTTTGAGCAGTACTTC.

Details on this clonotype: Sequence at one end of the junction differs from germline and may be a read error. The rearrangement links TRBV4-1 to TRBJ2-1; 9 bases line up with TRBD1. CDR3 length: 15 residues. Germline assignment: CDR1 MGHRA and CDR2 YSYEKL. The CDR3, as DNA: TGCGCCAGCAGCCCCCCGGGACAGGGCGGCAATGGGCAGTTCTTC. Translation gives CASSPPGQGGNGQFF.

This sequence joins TRBV3-1 and TRBJ2-1; D is unresolved. Trimming pared 0 bases from V and 4 bases from J, leaving 13 bases between. The length of the CDR3 is 16 residues. Germline CDR1 reads LGHDT; CDR2 reads YNNKEL (reference sequence). For the CDR3, the DNA is TGTGCCAGCAGCCAAGATCTCGTGACATCTTACAATGAGCAGTTCTTC. Amino acid sequence: CASSQDLVTSYNEQFF.

The CDR3 is CASKAGSTDTQYF. The CDR3 nucleotides read TGTGCCAGCAAAGCGGGGAGCACAGATACGCAGTATTTT. This rearrangement joins TRBV27 to TRBJ2-3, with 7 positions matching TRBD2. V lost 7 bases and J lost 0; bases outside the gene matches: 1. The CDR3 totals 13 residues. Per the germline V gene, CDR1 is MNHEY and CDR2 is SMNVEV (reference sequence).

V usage is TRBV7-3 and J usage is TRBJ2-3; unclear D gene. CDR1 and CDR2 from the germline V gene are SGHTA and FQGTGA. CDR3 length: 15 amino acids. V gave up 5 bases and J gave up 4 bases, with 16 bases separating them. CDR3 DNA sequence: TGTGCCAGCAGCAGGAGTACGGTTGGTGCAGATACGCAGTATTTT. It codes for CASSRSTVGADTQYF. Complete variable domain (other parts from reference TRBV7-3 and TRBJ2-3): GAGVSQTPSNKVTEKGKYVELRCDPISGHTALYWYRQSLGQGPEFLIYFQGTGAADDSGLPNDRFFAVRPEGSVSTLKIQRTERGDSAVYLCASSRSTVGADTQYFGPGTRLTVL.

Remarks on this clonotype: The germline gene is not matched at one end of the junction; a read error may be the cause. The rearrangement links TRBV7-8 to TRBJ2-5, with a weak D call TRBD1 (5 bases). The J call could be wrong; TRBJ2-7 is a better fit for the DNA end. The CDR3 runs 15 residues. The germline V gene encodes CDR1 SGHVS and CDR2 FQNEAQ. The CDR3 DNA sequence: TGTGCCAGCAGTTTAGACAGTGACCCCACTTACGAGCAGTACTTC. This encodes CASSLDSDPTYEQYF.